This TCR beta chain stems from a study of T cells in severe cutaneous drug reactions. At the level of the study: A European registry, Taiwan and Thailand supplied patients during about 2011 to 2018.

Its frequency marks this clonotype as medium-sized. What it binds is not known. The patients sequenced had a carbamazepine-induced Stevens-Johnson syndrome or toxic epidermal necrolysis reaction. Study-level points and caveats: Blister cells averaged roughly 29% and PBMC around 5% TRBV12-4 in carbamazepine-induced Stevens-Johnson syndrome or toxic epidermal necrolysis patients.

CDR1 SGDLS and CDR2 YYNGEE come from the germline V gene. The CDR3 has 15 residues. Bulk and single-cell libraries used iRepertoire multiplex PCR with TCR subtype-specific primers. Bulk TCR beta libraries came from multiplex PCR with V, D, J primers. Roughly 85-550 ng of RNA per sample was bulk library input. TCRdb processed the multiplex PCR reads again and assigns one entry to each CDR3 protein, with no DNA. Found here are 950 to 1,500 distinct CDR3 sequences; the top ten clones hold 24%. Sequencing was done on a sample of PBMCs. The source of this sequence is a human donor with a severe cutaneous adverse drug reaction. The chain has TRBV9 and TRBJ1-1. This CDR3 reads CASSVGGGPWSGAFF.